This TCR beta chain was documented in a study of T cell changes during pregnancy in multiple sclerosis (dated by TCRdb to the late 2010s). Regarding the study in general: The study examined how the T cell repertoire changed over the course of pregnancy in women with multiple sclerosis.

The library was generated by the immunoSEQ multiplex PCR assay. TCRdb took this table from immuneACCESS and kept in-frame rearrangements with V and J called. Such tables lack part of the clones; where checked against another copy, unresolved V genes explain under half of the gap, and the rest is unexplained. The sample table contains around 97,000 clones; only one count was recorded for approximately 90% of them. The ten biggest clones cover 0.7% to 0.9% of the sample. Comments on this clone: The antigen this receptor binds is unknown. Within one base of it there is no much larger clone, and no base qualities were kept.

From cysteine to phenylalanine, the CDR3 is 14 amino acids long. The retained sequence is limited to the CDR3, 42 bases, with the frame set at the first base. V is shortened by 6 bases, J by 4 bases, and the region joining them spans 13 bases. From a lookup of the germline V gene, CDR1 and CDR2 are SNHLY and FYNNEI. The sequence was obtained from a female donor in good health, enrolled as a control in a pregnancy study. The sequenced sample was peripheral blood, obtained in the second trimester of pregnancy. Rearrangement joined TRBV2 to TRBJ1-5, with TRBD1 tentatively as D gene (6 bases match). The CDR3 protein: CASSGQKKNQPQHF. The nucleotide sequence reads as follows: TGTGCCAGCAGCGGACAGAAAAAAAATCAGCCCCAGCATTTT.